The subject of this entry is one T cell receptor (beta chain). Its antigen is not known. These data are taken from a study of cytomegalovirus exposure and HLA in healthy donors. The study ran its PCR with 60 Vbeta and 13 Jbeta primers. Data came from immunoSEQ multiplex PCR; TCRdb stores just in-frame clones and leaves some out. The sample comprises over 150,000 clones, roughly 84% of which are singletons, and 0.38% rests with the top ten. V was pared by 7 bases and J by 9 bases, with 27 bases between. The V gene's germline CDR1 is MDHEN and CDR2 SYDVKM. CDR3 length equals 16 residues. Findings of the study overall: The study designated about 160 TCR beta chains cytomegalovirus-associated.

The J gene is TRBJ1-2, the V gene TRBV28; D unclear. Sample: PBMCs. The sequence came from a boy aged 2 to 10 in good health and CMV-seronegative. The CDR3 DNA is TGTGCCAGCACGACCCTCTTACAGATACATAATGGCAGCTACACCTTC. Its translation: CASTTLLQIHNGSYTF.